This is a list of T cell receptor beta chains from one sample in a study of vaccination effects on CD4 cells after COVID-19. These receptors have no known antigen. The protocol was immunoSEQ multiplex PCR, while the TCRdb copy is restricted to in-frame clones and leaves out a portion. The repertoire has tens of thousands of clones, about 67% of them found once; the top ten carry 1.5% to 1.9%. This sample comprised CD4+ T cells from PBMCs cultured with HCoV-229E spike peptides, obtained after COVID-19 vaccination. The receptors originated from a human donor who received a COVID-19 vaccine. The CDR3 runs from the conserved cysteine through the conserved F or W. The order of the fields is V gene, clone size, D gene, J gene, CDR3 protein, CDR3 DNA. D genes are given only for firm matches. Clone size is given for some rows only: seen once, a few or many times, or a class if the clone is expanded.

TRBV7-9	NA	TRBD1	TRBJ2-2	CASNGPGTGDTGELFF	TGTGCCAGCAACGGACCCGGGACAGGGGACACCGGGGAGCTGTTTTTT
TRBV5-1	NA	NA	TRBJ1-6	CASSPGTGGESPLHF	TGCGCCAGCAGCCCCGGGACGGGCGGGGAGTCACCCCTCCACTTT
TRBV4-1	few	NA	TRBJ1-1	CASSQARRVVNTEAFF	TGCGCCAGCAGCCAAGCGCGCAGGGTCGTGAACACTGAAGCTTTCTTT
TRBV20-1	NA	NA	TRBJ2-5	CSAGRQETQYF	TGCAGCGCGGGCAGGCAAGAGACCCAGTACTTC
TRBV18	NA	TRBD2	TRBJ2-1	CASSLTSGTYNEQFF	TGTGCCAGCTCACTGACTAGCGGGACCTACAATGAGCAGTTCTTC
TRBV9	NA	NA	TRBJ2-1	CASSVVGGAYNEQFF	TGTGCCAGCAGCGTAGTAGGGGGGGCCTACAATGAGCAGTTCTTC
TRBV5-4	NA	TRBD1	TRBJ1-2	CASSPYLGQDYGYTF	TGTGCCAGCAGCCCATACCTCGGACAGGACTATGGCTACACCTTC
TRBV5-1	NA	TRBD1	TRBJ1-4	CASSLSPGTGDEKLFF	TGCGCCAGCAGCTTATCCCCCGGGACAGGGGATGAAAAACTGTTTTTT
TRBV18	NA	NA	TRBJ2-4	CASSPLQGGTKNIQYF	TGTGCCAGCTCACCACTGCAGGGGGGGACCAAAAACATTCAGTACTTC
TRBV7-8	once	NA	TRBJ2-3	CASQWGRLGTQYF	TGTGCCTCCCAGTGGGGGAGACTAGGTACGCAGTATTTT
TRBV9	NA	NA	TRBJ2-1	CASSVVGLSYNEQFF	TGTGCCAGCAGCGTAGTGGGCCTTTCCTACAATGAGCAGTTCTTC
TRBV28	NA	NA	TRBJ1-2	CASRPGGYGYTF	TGTGCCAGCAGGCCTGGAGGGTATGGCTACACCTTC
TRBV30	NA	NA	TRBJ1-2	CAWSNLLYGYTF	TGTGCCTGGAGTAACCTCCTTTATGGCTACACCTTC
TRBV20-1	NA	TRBD2	TRBJ2-5	CSASRPSGGAETQYF	TGCAGTGCTAGTAGGCCTAGCGGGGGGGCTGAGACCCAGTACTTC
TRBV18	few	TRBD1	TRBJ2-5	CASSRGTGHQETQYF	TGTGCCAGCTCCCGCGGGACAGGGCACCAAGAGACCCAGTACTTC
TRBV7-3	NA	TRBD2	TRBJ2-3	CASSLHLAGSTDTQYF	TGTGCCAGCAGCTTACATCTAGCGGGGAGCACAGATACGCAGTATTTT
TRBV7-3	few	NA	TRBJ2-2	CASSLTVATTGELFF	TGTGCCAGCAGCTTAACGGTGGCAACCACCGGGGAGCTGTTTTTT
TRBV9	NA	NA	TRBJ1-2	CASSRGRYYGYTF	TGTGCCAGCAGCCGGGGGCGGTACTATGGCTACACCTTC
TRBV3-1/TRBV3-2	NA	TRBD2	TRBJ2-3	CASSQEGLAGGLTDTQYF	TGTGCCAGCAGCCAAGAGGGACTAGCGGGGGGACTCACAGATACGCAGTATTTT
TRBV29-1	NA	NA	TRBJ2-1	CSVEASTRYNEQFF	TGCAGCGTTGAAGCGTCAACCCGATACAATGAGCAGTTCTTC
TRBV2	NA	TRBD1	TRBJ2-1	CASTTGVWNEQFF	TGTGCCAGCACTACAGGGGTCTGGAATGAGCAGTTCTTC
TRBV7-8	NA	TRBD2	TRBJ2-5	CASSRGLAGGQETQYF	TGTGCCAGCAGCCGAGGACTAGCGGGGGGTCAAGAGACCCAGTACTTC
TRBV6-2/TRBV6-3	NA	NA	TRBJ1-1	CASSYSAGASEAFF	TGTGCCAGCAGTTACTCAGCAGGGGCCTCAGAAGCTTTCTTT
TRBV24-1	NA	NA	TRBJ1-1	CATSDGVKTEAFF	TGTGCCACCAGTGATGGGGTAAAGACTGAAGCTTTCTTT
TRBV7-9	NA	TRBD2	TRBJ2-3	CASSFSTSGGATDTQYF	TGTGCCAGCAGCTTCTCGACTAGCGGGGGGGCCACAGATACGCAGTATTTT
TRBV30	NA	TRBD1	TRBJ2-6	CAWSQYGTGISGANVLTF	TGTGCCTGGAGCCAGTACGGGACAGGTATATCTGGGGCCAACGTCCTGACTTTC
TRBV4-1	NA	NA	TRBJ2-2	CASSQDRGVGELFF	TGCGCCAGCAGCCAAGACAGGGGAGTCGGGGAGCTGTTTTTT
TRBV30	NA	NA	TRBJ1-1	CASENLNTEAFF	TGTGCCTCCGAGAATTTGAACACTGAAGCTTTCTTT
TRBV18	NA	NA	TRBJ2-2	CASSEMGPNTGELFF	TGTGCCAGCTCAGAAATGGGTCCGAACACCGGGGAGCTGTTTTTT
TRBV3-1/TRBV3-2	NA	TRBD2	TRBJ2-2	CASSQLAGGLRSGELFF	TGTGCCAGCAGTCAACTAGCGGGGGGGCTTAGGAGCGGGGAGCTGTTTTTT
TRBV18	NA	NA	TRBJ2-1	CASSRGEASSYNEQFF	TGTGCCAGCTCCCGGGGAGAGGCGAGCTCCTACAATGAGCAGTTCTTC
TRBV18	NA	NA	TRBJ1-1	CASSKDRKNTEAFF	TGTGCCAGTTCGAAGGACAGAAAGAACACTGAAGCTTTCTTT
TRBV24-1	NA	NA	TRBJ1-5	CATSGQAVGQPQHF	TGTGCCACCAGTGGTCAGGCAGTAGGGCAGCCCCAGCATTTT
TRBV6-5	NA	TRBD1	TRBJ1-2	CASTKQQGIGYGYTF	TGTGCCAGCACAAAACAACAGGGGATCGGCTATGGCTACACCTTC
TRBV6-5	NA	NA	TRBJ1-3	CASSKTVSGNTIYF	TGTGCCAGCAGCAAGACAGTCTCTGGAAACACCATATATTTT
TRBV10-3	few	TRBD2	TRBJ2-2	CAIKTSGGRAANTGELFF	TGTGCCATAAAGACTAGCGGGGGCCGAGCTGCGAACACCGGGGAGCTGTTTTTT
TRBV18	NA	TRBD1	TRBJ1-5	CASSPQRLTAGQHNQPQHF	TGTGCCAGCTCACCACAAAGATTGACAGCGGGACAGCACAATCAGCCCCAGCATTTT